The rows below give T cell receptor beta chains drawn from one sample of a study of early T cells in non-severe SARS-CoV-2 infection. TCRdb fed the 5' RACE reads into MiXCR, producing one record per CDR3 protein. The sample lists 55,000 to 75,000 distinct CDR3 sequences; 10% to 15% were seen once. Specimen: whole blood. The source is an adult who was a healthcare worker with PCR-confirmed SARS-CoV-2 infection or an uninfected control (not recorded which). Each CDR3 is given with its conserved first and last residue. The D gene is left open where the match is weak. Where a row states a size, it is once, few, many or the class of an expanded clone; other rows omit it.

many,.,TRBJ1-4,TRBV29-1,TGCAGCGTTGAAAGCGGGGCGGATGAAAAACTGTTTTTT,CSVESGADEKLFF
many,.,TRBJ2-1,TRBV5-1,TGCGCCAGCAGCTTGGCCCCAGGTACCTACAATGAGCAGTTCTTC,CASSLAPGTYNEQFF
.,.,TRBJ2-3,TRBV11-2,TGTGCCAGCACCGGGACGCGGATTTCCACAGATACGCAGTATTTT,CASTGTRISTDTQYF
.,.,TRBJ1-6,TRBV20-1,TGCAGTGCTAGAGAGGGAAGGGGGAATAATTCACCCCTCCACTTT,CSAREGRGNNSPLHF
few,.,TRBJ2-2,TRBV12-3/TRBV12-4,TGTGCCAGCAGCCTCCTGGGGGGAGGACTAAACACCGGGGAGCTGTTTTTT,CASSLLGGGLNTGELFF
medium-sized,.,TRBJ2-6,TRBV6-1,TGTGCCAGCAGAGAGAGGGCAAGCTCTGGGGCCAACGTCCTGACTTTC,CASRERASSGANVLTF
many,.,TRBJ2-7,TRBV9,TGTGCCAGCCCTGGGGGCCCTGGCGAGCAGTACTTC,CASPGGPGEQYF
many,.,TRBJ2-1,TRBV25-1,TGTGCCAGCAGTGAATATAAGGTGGTTAACTCCTACAATGAGCAGTTCTTC,CASSEYKVVNSYNEQFF
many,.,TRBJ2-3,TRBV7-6,TGTGCCAGCAGCGAACGGGCGGGAGATACGCAGTATTTT,CASSERAGDTQYF
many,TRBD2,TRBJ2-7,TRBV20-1,TGCAGTGCTAGAGATCCTAGCGGGAGAAGGAACGAGCAGTACTTC,CSARDPSGRRNEQYF
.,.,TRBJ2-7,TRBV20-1,TGCAGTGCTCGCCTCGGGACTTACGAGCAGTACTTC,CSARLGTYEQYF
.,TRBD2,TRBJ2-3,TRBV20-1,TGCAGTGCATGGACTAGTGGGATCCCAGATACGCAGTATTTT,CSAWTSGIPDTQYF
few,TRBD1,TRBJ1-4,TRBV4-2,TGTGCCAGCAGCGGAAGACAGGGTCAGGAGGAAAAACTGTTTTTT,CASSGRQGQEEKLFF
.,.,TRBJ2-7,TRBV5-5,TGTGCCAGCAGCTCTCCCGGGCGGGGCCACCTATCCTACGAGCAGTACTTC,CASSSPGRGHLSYEQYF
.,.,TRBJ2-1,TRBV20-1,TGCAGTGCTAGAGATCTGGCGGCCTCCTACAATGAGCAGTTCTTC,CSARDLAASYNEQFF
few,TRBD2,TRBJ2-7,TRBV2,TGTGCCAGCAGGAGAGCGGGAGGGCCCTCCTACGAGCAGTACTTC,CASRRAGGPSYEQYF
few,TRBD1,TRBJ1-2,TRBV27,TGTGCCAGCAGTTTCTGGCGACAGGGGCTCTATGGCTACACCTTC,CASSFWRQGLYGYTF
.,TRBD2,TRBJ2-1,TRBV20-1,TGCAGTGCTAGAGTGCCTAGCGGGCGCGATGAGCAGTTCTTC,CSARVPSGRDEQFF
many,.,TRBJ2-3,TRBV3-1,TGTGCCAGCAGCCAACTCGGTACAGATACGCAGTATTTT,CASSQLGTDTQYF
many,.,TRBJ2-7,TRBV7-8,TGTGCCAGCAGTCGAGAGACAGTCTACGAGCAGTACTTC,CASSRETVYEQYF
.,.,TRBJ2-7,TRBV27,TGTGCCAGCAGTTTGGTGGCGTTCCTCTACGAGCAGTACTTC,CASSLVAFLYEQYF
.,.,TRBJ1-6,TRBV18,TGTGCCAGCTCACCACCTACTCTCGGCAGGGGATATTCACCCCTCCACTTT,CASSPPTLGRGYSPLHF
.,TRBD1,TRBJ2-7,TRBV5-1,TGCGCCAGCAGCGAGGGGACAGCGAGGGTGCAGTACTTC,CASSEGTARVQYF
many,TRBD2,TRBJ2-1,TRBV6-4,TGTGCCAGCAGTCGGACTAGCGGGACGGCAAATGAGCAGTTCTTC,CASSRTSGTANEQFF
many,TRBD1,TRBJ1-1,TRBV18,TGTGCCAGCTCACCAATGGGACAGGGGAGTACTGAAGCTTTCTTT,CASSPMGQGSTEAFF
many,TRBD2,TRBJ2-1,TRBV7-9,TGTGCCAGCAGCCCCTTAGCGGGAGTCTCCTACAATGAGCAGTTCTTC,CASSPLAGVSYNEQFF
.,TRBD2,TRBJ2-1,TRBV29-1,TGCAGCGTTGCCTGGACTAGCGGTGATAATGAGCAGTTCTTC,CSVAWTSGDNEQFF
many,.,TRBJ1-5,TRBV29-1,TGCAGCGTTGTAGACAGGATCAATCAGCCCCAGCATTTT,CSVVDRINQPQHF
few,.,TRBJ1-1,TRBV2,TGTGCCAGCAGTGAGACGTCTACGAGCACTGAAGCTTTCTTT,CASSETSTSTEAFF
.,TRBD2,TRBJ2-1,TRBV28,TGTGCCAGCAGTTTATTGGGTCGGGAGGAGGAGGATGAGCAGTTCTTC,CASSLLGREEEDEQFF
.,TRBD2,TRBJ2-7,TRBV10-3,TGTGCCACCGGGACTAGCGGGACGACGGACGAGCAGTACTTC,CATGTSGTTDEQYF
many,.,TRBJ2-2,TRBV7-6,TGTGCCAGCAGCCGTAGCGGAACGAACACCGGGGAGCTGTTTTTT,CASSRSGTNTGELFF
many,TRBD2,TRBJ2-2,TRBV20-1,TGCAGTGCAACTTCCGGGACTAGCGACACCGGGGAGCTGTTTTTT,CSATSGTSDTGELFF
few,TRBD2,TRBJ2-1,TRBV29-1,TGCAGCGTTGTGTTGACTAGCGGGAACCTCAATGAGCAGTTCTTC,CSVVLTSGNLNEQFF
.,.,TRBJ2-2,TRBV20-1,TGCAGTGCTAGAGTGGGTGGGAGTGGGGGTACCGGGGAGCTGTTTTTT,CSARVGGSGGTGELFF
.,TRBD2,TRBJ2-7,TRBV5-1,TGCGCCAGCAGCTTGGAGGGAGGGCCTGACGAGCAGTACTTC,CASSLEGGPDEQYF
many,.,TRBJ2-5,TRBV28,TGTGCCAGCTCTACAGGAGGAGAGACCCAGTACTTC,CASSTGGETQYF
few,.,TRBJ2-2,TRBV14,TGTGCCAGCAGCCAAGAGGTCGGGTGGAACACCGGGGAGCTGTTTTTT,CASSQEVGWNTGELFF
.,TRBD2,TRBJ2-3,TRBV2,TGTGCCAGCAAAGCTAGCGGGAGTAGGAATACGCAGTATTTT,CASKASGSRNTQYF
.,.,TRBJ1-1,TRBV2,TGTGCCAGCACCCTGGGACCGAACACTGAAGCTTTCTTT,CASTLGPNTEAFF
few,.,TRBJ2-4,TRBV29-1,TGCAGCGTTGAAGTGGGGCAAGCCAAAAACATTCAGTACTTC,CSVEVGQAKNIQYF
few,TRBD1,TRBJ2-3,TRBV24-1,TGTGCCACCAGTGTCCAAAACAGGGGGCATGCCGCCGCAGATACGCAGTATTTT,CATSVQNRGHAAADTQYF
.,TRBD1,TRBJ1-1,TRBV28,TGTGCCAGCAGTTTATGGAGAGGGGGCTTCACTGAAGCTTTCTTT,CASSLWRGGFTEAFF
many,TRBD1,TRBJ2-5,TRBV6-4,TGTGCCAGCAGTGACACCCCGGGACAGCAAGAGACCCAGTACTTC,CASSDTPGQQETQYF
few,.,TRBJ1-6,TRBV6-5,TGTGCCAGCAGTCGTGGACAGAACCCACGGAATTCACCCCTCCACTTT,CASSRGQNPRNSPLHF
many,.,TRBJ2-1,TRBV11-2,TGTGCCAGCAGCTTAGTGGGGCGGGAACTTTACAATGAGCAGTTCTTC,CASSLVGRELYNEQFF
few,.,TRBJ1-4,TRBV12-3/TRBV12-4,TGTGCCAGCAGCCCCGCCGTCGGGAAGGAAAAACTGTTTTTT,CASSPAVGKEKLFF
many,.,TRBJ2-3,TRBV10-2,TGCGCCAGCAGTGAACCGGGGCTGCACAAAGATACGCAGTATTTT,CASSEPGLHKDTQYF
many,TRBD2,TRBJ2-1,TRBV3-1,TGTGCCAGCAGCCAAGATCTGAGGGCGGGAGGGTACAATGAGCAGTTCTTC,CASSQDLRAGGYNEQFF
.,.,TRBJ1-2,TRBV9,TGTGCCAGCAGCTACCCCGGCAGGGCTAACTATGGCTACACCTTC,CASSYPGRANYGYTF
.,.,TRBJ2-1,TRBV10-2,TGCGCCAGCACCGCCGGATTCCCCCTTTCTAACAATGAGCAGTTCTTC,CASTAGFPLSNNEQFF
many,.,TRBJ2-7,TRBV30,TGTGCCTGGACTGGGGCAGCCGAAGGTATAAAGTACTTC,CAWTGAAEGIKYF
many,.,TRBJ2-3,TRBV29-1,TGCAGCGTTGCGTCCGGCACAGATACGCAGTATTTT,CSVASGTDTQYF
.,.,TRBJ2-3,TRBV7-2,TGTGCCAGCAGCTCTCCTGGAGATACGCAGTATTTT,CASSSPGDTQYF
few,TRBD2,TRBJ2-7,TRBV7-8,TGTGCCAGCAGCCCTTACCGGATAGCGGGGGGTAAGGAGCAGTACTTC,CASSPYRIAGGKEQYF
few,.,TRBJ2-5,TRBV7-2,TGTGCCAGCAGCCCTACATGGGTCCAAGAGACCCAGTACTTC,CASSPTWVQETQYF
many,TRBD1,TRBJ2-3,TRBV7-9,TGTGCCAGCAGCCCCAGGGGGCGCCCAGATACGCAGTATTTT,CASSPRGRPDTQYF
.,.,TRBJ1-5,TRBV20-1,TGCAGTGCTAGAGAACTGATCCATAGCAATCAGCCCCAGCATTTT,CSARELIHSNQPQHF
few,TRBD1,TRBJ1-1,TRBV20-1,TGCAGTGCTCTCCCAGGGGGAGAAACTGAAGCTTTCTTT,CSALPGGETEAFF
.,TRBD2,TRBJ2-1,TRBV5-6,TGTGCCAGCAGTCGAGGAGGACTAGTTTATACTGAGCAGTTCTTC,CASSRGGLVYTEQFF